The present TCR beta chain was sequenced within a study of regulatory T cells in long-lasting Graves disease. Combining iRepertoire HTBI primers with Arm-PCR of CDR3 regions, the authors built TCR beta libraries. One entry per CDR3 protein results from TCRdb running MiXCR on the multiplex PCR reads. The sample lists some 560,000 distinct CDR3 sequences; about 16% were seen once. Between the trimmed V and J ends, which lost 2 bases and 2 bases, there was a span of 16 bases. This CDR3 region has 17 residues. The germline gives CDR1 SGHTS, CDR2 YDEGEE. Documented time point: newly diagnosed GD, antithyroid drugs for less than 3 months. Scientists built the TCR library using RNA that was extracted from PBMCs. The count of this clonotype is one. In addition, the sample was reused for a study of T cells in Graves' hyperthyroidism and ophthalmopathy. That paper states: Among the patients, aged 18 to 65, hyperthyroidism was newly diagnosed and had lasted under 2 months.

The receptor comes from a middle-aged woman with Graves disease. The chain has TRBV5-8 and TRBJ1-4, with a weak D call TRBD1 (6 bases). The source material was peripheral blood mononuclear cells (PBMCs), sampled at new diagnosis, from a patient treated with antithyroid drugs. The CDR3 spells CASSFGGASSTNEKLFF. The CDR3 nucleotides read TGTGCCAGCAGCTTTGGGGGCGCGAGTTCTACTAATGAAAAACTGTTTTTT. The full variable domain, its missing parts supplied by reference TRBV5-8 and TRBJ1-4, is EAGVTQSPTHLIKTRGQQATLRCSPISGHTSVYWYQQALGLGLQFLLWYDEGEERNRGNFPPRFSGRQFPNYSSELNVNALELEDSALYLCASSFGGASSTNEKLFFGSGTQLSVL.